This entry features one TCR beta chain sequence. These data belong to a study of blood T cell repertoires in COVID-19. Germline V gene sequence: CDR1 ENHRY, CDR2 SYGVKD. The CDR3 consists of 14 residues. V dropped 3 bases and J dropped 6; count of bases not matched to a gene: 7. Clones were read by immunoSEQ multiplex PCR, and TCRdb kept only the in-frame ones, dropping some. This sample has some 300,000 clones, with around 89% found just once. Sequencing used peripheral blood. The clonotype was recovered from a woman between 35 and 50 years old with COVID-19, enrolled during active disease. V and J are TRBV10-3 and TRBJ1-2; TRBD1 matches at 7 bases. CDR3 sequence: CAISDPAQGHGYTF. Here the CDR3 DNA reads TGTGCCATCAGTGACCCGGCACAGGGGCATGGCTACACCTTC.